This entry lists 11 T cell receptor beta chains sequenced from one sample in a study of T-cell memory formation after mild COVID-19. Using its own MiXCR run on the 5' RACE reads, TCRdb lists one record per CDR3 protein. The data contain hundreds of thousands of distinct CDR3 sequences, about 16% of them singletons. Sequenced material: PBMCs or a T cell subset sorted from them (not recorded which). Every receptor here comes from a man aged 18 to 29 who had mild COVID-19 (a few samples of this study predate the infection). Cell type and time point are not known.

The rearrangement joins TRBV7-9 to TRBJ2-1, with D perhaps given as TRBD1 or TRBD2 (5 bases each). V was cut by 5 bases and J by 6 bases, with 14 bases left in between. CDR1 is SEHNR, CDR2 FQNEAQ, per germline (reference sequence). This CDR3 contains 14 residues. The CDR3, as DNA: TGTGCCAGCAGCCCATGGGGGACGGGCAATGAGCAGTTCTTC. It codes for CASSPWGTGNEQFF.

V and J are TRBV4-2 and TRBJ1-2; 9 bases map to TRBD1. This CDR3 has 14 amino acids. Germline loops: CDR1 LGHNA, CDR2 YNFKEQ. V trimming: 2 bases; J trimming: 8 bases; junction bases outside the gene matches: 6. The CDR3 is CASSQYRGQEGYTF. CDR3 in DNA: TGTGCCAGCAGCCAATACAGGGGGCAAGAGGGCTACACCTTC.

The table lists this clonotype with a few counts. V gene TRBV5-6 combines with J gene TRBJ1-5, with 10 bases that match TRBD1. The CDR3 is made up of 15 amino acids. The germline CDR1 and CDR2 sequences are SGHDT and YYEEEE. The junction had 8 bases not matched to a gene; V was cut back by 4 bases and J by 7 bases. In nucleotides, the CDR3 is TGTGCCAGCAGCCTATACGGACAGGGGGGACAGCCCCAGCATTTT. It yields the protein CASSLYGQGGQPQHF.

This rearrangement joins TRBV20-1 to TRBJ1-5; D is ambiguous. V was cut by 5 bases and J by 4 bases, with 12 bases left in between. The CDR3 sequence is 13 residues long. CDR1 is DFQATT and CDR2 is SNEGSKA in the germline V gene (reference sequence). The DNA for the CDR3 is TGCAGTGCTCACGGCGGTGGAAATCAGCCCCAGCATTTT. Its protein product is CSAHGGGNQPQHF.

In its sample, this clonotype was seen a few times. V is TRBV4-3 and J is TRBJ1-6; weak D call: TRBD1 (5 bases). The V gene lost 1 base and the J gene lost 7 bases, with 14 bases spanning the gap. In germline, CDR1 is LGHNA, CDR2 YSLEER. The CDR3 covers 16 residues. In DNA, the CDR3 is TGCGCCAGCAGCCAAGTTCTATACGGGGGGAATTCACCCCTCCACTTT. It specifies CASSQVLYGGNSPLHF.

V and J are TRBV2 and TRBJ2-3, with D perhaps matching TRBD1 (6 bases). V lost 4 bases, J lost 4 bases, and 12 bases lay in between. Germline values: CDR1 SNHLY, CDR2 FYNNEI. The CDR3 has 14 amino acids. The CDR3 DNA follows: TGTGCCAGCAGTGCGAAACAGGGTTCAGATACGCAGTATTTT. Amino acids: CASSAKQGSDTQYF.

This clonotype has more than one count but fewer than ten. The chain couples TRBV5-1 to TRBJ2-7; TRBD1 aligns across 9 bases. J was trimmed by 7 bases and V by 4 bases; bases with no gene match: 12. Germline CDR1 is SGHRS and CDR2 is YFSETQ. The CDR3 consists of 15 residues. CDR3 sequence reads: CASSPGQGFSGEQYF. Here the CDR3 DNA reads TGCGCCAGCAGCCCGGGACAGGGTTTTTCTGGAGAGCAGTACTTC.

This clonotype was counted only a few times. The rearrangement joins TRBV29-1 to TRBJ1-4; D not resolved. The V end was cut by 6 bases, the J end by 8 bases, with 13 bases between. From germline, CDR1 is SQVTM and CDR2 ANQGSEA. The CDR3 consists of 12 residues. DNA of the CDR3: TGCAGCGTCGCCACTGGCGGGGAAAAACTGTTTTTT. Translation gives CSVATGGEKLFF.

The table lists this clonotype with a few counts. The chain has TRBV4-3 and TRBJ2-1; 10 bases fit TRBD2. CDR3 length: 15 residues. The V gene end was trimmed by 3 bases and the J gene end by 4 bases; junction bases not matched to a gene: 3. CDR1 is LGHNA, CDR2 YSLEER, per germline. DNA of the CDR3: TGCGCCAGCAGCCAGCTAGCGGGGGAATACAATGAGCAGTTCTTC. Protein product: CASSQLAGEYNEQFF.

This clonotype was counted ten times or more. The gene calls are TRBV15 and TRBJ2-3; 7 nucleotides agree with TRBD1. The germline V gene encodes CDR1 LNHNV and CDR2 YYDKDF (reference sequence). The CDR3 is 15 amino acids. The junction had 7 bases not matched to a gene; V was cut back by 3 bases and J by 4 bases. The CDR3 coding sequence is TGTGCCACCAGCAGCCGGACAGGTGGACCAGATACGCAGTATTTT. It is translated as CATSSRTGGPDTQYF.

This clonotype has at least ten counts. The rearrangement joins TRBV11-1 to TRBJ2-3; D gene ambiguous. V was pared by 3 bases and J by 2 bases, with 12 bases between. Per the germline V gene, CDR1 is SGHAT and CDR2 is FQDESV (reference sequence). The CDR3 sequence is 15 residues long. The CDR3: CASSFTRLFTDTQYF. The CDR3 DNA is TGTGCCAGCAGCTTCACTCGCCTCTTCACAGATACGCAGTATTTT. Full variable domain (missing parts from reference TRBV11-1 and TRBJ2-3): EAEVAQSPRYKITEKSQAVAFWCDPISGHATLYWYRQILGQGPELLVQFQDESVVDDSQLPKDRFSAERLKGVDSTLKIQPAELGDSAMYLCASSFTRLFTDTQYFGPGTRLTVL.